Listed here are 26 T cell receptor beta chains from one sample, sequenced in a study of cytomegalovirus exposure and HLA in healthy donors. The PCR was carried out with 60 Vbeta primers and 13 Jbeta primers. Produced via immunoSEQ multiplex PCR; TCRdb's table is partial and in-frame only. The sample holds 150,000 to 200,000 clones, just under 80% seen once. The sequencing sample was made of PBMCs. Every receptor here comes from a woman aged 25 to 39 in good health and CMV-seronegative.

This chain connects TRBV30 to TRBJ1-6, with D possibly being TRBD1 (6 bases). CDR3 length: 15 residues. In germline, CDR1 is GTSNPN, CDR2 SVGIG (reference sequence). Trimming took 2 bases from V and 4 from J, leaving 12 bases between them. The CDR3: CAWSYRTVYNSPLHF. The CDR3 nucleotides are TGTGCCTGGAGTTATAGGACAGTTTATAATTCACCCCTCCACTTT.

The chain carries TRBV5-1 and TRBJ2-4; 8 bases fit TRBD2. With V trimmed by 1 base and J by 1 base, 19 bases remained unmatched. The CDR3 sequence is 21 residues long. Germline V gene sequence: CDR1 SGHRS, CDR2 YFSETQ. DNA for the CDR3: TGCGCCAGCAGCTTGACCCTCGCAGAGCGGGGGCCCTCCATGGCCAAAAACATTCAGTACTTC. Protein product: CASSLTLAERGPSMAKNIQYF.

This sequence joins TRBV9 and TRBJ1-2, with a possible D match to TRBD1 (5 bases). The CDR3 is 13 residues long. With 5 bases removed from V and 4 bases from J, the gap between germline ends came to 12 bases. The V gene's germline CDR1 is SGDLS and CDR2 YYNGEE. DNA of the CDR3: TGTGCCAGCAGTCGCCAGGGAAGCTATGGCTACACCTTC. Amino acid sequence: CASSRQGSYGYTF.

The chain carries TRBV5-1 and TRBJ2-2; the match to TRBD1 covers 9 bases. Germline V lookup: CDR1 SGHRS, CDR2 YFSETQ. The J segment lost 6 bases and the V segment lost 4 bases, leaving 4 bases of the junction unmatched. The length of the CDR3 is 14 residues. The CDR3 loop is CASSPTGGSGELFF. The CDR3 region has the DNA TGCGCCAGCAGCCCGACAGGGGGGTCCGGGGAGCTGTTTTTT.

This chain uses TRBV7-3 with TRBJ2-1, with D maybe TRBD2 (6 bases). The germline V and J ends were trimmed by 5 bases and 15 bases, with 17 bases remaining between them. Germline CDR1 is SGHTA and CDR2 is FQGTGA. This CDR3 contains 12 residues. The CDR3 protein is CASSPPGLGMFF. CDR3 nucleotides: TGTGCCAGCAGCCCCCCGGGACTGGGGATGTTCTTC.

A few counts support this clone. The J gene is TRBJ2-3, the V gene TRBV5-1, with D hard to call. Germline CDR1 SGHRS, CDR2 YFSETQ. The CDR3 is 13 amino acids. Trimming removed 0 bases from V and 5 bases from J, with 7 bases in between. CDR3: CASSLVPGDTQYF. The CDR3 nucleotides read TGCGCCAGCAGCTTGGTCCCCGGAGATACGCAGTATTTT.

The rearrangement links TRBV7-9 to TRBJ2-1; 7 positions match TRBD1. Germline trimming cut 5 bases from V and 7 bases from J; bases unmatched to any gene: 17. This CDR3 region has 17 residues. The germline V gene encodes CDR1 SEHNR and CDR2 FQNEAQ (reference sequence). The CDR3 reads CASSRSGTVLSGNEQFF. The DNA for the CDR3 is TGTGCCAGCAGCCGTTCCGGGACAGTTCTTAGTGGGAATGAGCAGTTCTTC.

The chain links TRBV30 to TRBJ1-2; no clear D. The V and J ends lost 0 bases and 0 bases respectively, with 5 bases between them. This CDR3 is built from 13 residues. Germline V gene data show CDR1 as GTSNPN and CDR2 as SVGIG (reference sequence). The CDR3 sequence: CAWSVSANYGYTF. CDR3 nucleotide sequence: TGTGCCTGGAGTGTGTCGGCTAACTATGGCTACACCTTC.

The CDR3 reads CASSPLTGDSNEKLFF. CDR3 nucleotides: TGTGCCAGCTCACCGTTGACCGGGGACTCTAATGAAAAACTGTTTTTT. The gene calls are TRBV18 and TRBJ1-4; D is perhaps TRBD1 (5 bases). The CDR3 totals 16 residues. CDR1 and CDR2 (germline): KGHSH, LQKENI. The V end was cut by 3 bases, the J end by 3 bases, with 14 bases between.

The rearrangement links TRBV6-4 to TRBJ1-2, with a tentative D call TRBD1 (5 bases). Trimming stripped 0 bases from V and 7 bases from J, with 12 bases between. Germline V CDR1 and CDR2: MRHNA, SNTAGT. The CDR3 spans 14 residues. In nucleotides, the CDR3 is TGTGCCAGCAGTGACTCTTGGAGGGGCGGTGGCTACACCTTC. Translation gives CASSDSWRGGGYTF.

J is TRBJ1-2 and V is TRBV5-5, with D maybe TRBD1 (6 bases). The CDR3 has 15 residues. Germline CDR1 SGHKS, CDR2 YYEKEE (reference sequence). Trimming took off 2 bases at V and 0 bases at J, with 11 bases between the two ends. The CDR3 loop reads CASSLGTTANYGYTF. The CDR3 bases are TGTGCCAGCAGCTTAGGGACAACAGCTAACTATGGCTACACCTTC.

V and J are TRBV7-8 and TRBJ2-1, with TRBD2 matching 11 bases. Germline assignment: CDR1 SGHVS and CDR2 FQNEAQ. The CDR3 is made up of 15 amino acids. V was clipped by 8 bases and J by 8 bases; unmatched bases: 11. This chain's CDR3 is CASFSLASGGYEQFF. The CDR3 DNA follows: TGTGCCAGCTTCTCCCTAGCTAGCGGGGGGTATGAGCAGTTCTTC. The variable domain in full, with the rest retrieved from reference TRBV7-8 and TRBJ2-1, is GAGVSQSPRYKVAKRGQDVALRCDPISGHVSLFWYQQALGQGPEFLTYFQNEAQLDKSGLPSDRFFAERPEGSVSTLKIQRTQQEDSAVYLCASFSLASGGYEQFFGPGTRLTVL.

This sequence joins TRBV25-1 and TRBJ1-1; tentative D call: TRBD1 (5 bases). V shed 1 base and J shed 5 bases, with 11 bases lying between them. Germline assignment: CDR1 MGHDK and CDR2 SYGVNS. This CDR3 is 14 amino acids long. The DNA of the CDR3 is TGTGCCAGCAGTGAATCGGCAGGGCAAACTGAAGCTTTCTTT. As protein: CASSESAGQTEAFF.

The J gene is TRBJ1-2, the V gene TRBV9; possibly TRBD1 for D (5 bases). V was pared by 6 bases and J by 0 bases, with 18 bases between. The CDR3 totals 16 residues. CDR1 SGDLS and CDR2 YYNGEE come from the germline V gene. CDR3 DNA sequence: TGTGCCAGCACCACCGGGACCCCGGGGGCTAACTATGGCTACACCTTC. Translating it yields CASTTGTPGANYGYTF.

Worth noting for this clone: Compared with germline, one end of the junction differs, possibly owing to a read error. The same CDR3 also results from other DNA sequences found in this sample. The chain links TRBV6-5 to TRBJ1-1; the match to TRBD1 covers 8 bases. This CDR3 contains 16 residues. CDR1 and CDR2 (germline): MNHEY, SVGAGI. This CDR3 reads CASSYSAGGAYTEAFF. The CDR3 nucleotides are TGTGCCAGCAGTTACTCGGCAGGGGGCGCGTACACTGAGGCTTTCTTT.

This sequence joins TRBV4-2 and TRBJ2-4; 11 bases fit TRBD2. This CDR3 is built from 18 residues. In germline, CDR1 is LGHNA, CDR2 YNFKEQ. J lost 1 base, V lost 0 bases, and 5 bases had no gene match. CDR3 region: CASSQDSTSGVAKNIQYF. The CDR3, as DNA: TGTGCCAGCAGCCAAGATTCGACTAGCGGGGTGGCCAAAAACATTCAGTACTTC.

J is TRBJ1-1 and V is TRBV5-4, with 9 bases matching TRBD1. This CDR3 contains 15 residues. Germline-derived CDR1 and CDR2 are SGHNT and YYREEE (reference sequence). The V gene end was trimmed by 4 bases and the J gene end by 11 bases; junction bases not matched to a gene: 15. CDR3 protein: CASSVRTGDLIWAFF. The CDR3 nucleotides are TGTGCCAGCAGCGTTCGGACAGGGGACCTTATTTGGGCTTTCTTT.

V is TRBV2 and J is TRBJ1-1; D is unclear. The V end was cut by 4 bases, the J end by 6 bases, with 15 bases between. Germline V lookup: CDR1 SNHLY, CDR2 FYNNEI. The CDR3 runs 14 residues. CDR3 DNA sequence: TGTGCCAGCAGTGGACGTACGGGAGGACCTGAAGCTTTCTTT. Protein: CASSGRTGGPEAFF. The whole variable domain, filled in from reference TRBV2 and TRBJ1-1, reads EPEVTQTPSHQVTQMGQEVILRCVPISNHLYFYWYRQILGQKVEFLVSFYNNEISEKSEIFDDQFSVERPDGSNFTLKIRSTKLEDSAMYFCASSGRTGGPEAFFGQGTRLTVV.

In its sample, this clone was seen once. The rearrangement links TRBV6-1 to TRBJ1-1; 7 positions agree with TRBD1. With 2 bases clipped from V and 5 bases from J, the junction kept 2 bases outside the gene matches. Per the germline V gene, CDR1 is MNHNS and CDR2 is SASEGT. This CDR3 has 13 amino acids. CDR3 nucleotide sequence: TGTGCCAGCAGTGAATACAGGGGAACTGAAGCTTTCTTT. Its translation is CASSEYRGTEAFF.

The CDR3 protein is CASSFQASGGAYEQYF. CDR3 sequence (DNA): TGTGCCAGCAGCTTTCAGGCTAGCGGGGGGGCTTACGAGCAGTACTTC. V and J are TRBV7-8 and TRBJ2-7; 12 positions agree with TRBD2. Per the germline V gene, CDR1 is SGHVS and CDR2 is FQNEAQ. Losses at the gene ends were 3 bases for V and 4 bases for J; bases not matched to a gene: 7. The CDR3 spans 16 residues.

In its sample, this clone was seen once. The genes are TRBV2 and TRBJ2-1; 12 positions match TRBD2. The V gene's germline CDR1 is SNHLY and CDR2 FYNNEI. CDR3 length: 17 residues. V was clipped by 4 bases and J by 5 bases; unmatched bases: 9. The CDR3, as DNA: TGTGCCAGCAGTGCGGGGGCTAGCGGGGGGGTAGACAATGAGCAGTTCTTC. It yields the protein CASSAGASGGVDNEQFF.

A note on this clone: This CDR3 fails to terminate in the conserved phenylalanine or tryptophan, so it likely reflects a read error. The DNA is omitted, as the CDR3 cannot be located on it reliably, and the CDR3 follows TCRdb's listing. V and J are TRBV5-1 and TRBJ1-2; the table's D call, TRBD1, was not checked against the DNA. Looked up from germline, CDR1 is SGHRS and CDR2 is YFSETQ. The CDR3 extends over 9 residues, inclusive of both ends. This chain's CDR3 is CASSLRSRI.

CDR3 sequence: CAWSETAGGGYTF. DNA of the CDR3: TGTGCCTGGAGTGAAACCGCCGGGGGAGGCTACACCTTC. The chain uses TRBV30 and TRBJ1-2, with a tentative D call TRBD1 (5 bases). V dropped 1 base and J dropped 8 bases, with 14 bases sitting between them. Per germline, CDR1 GTSNPN and CDR2 SVGIG (reference sequence). The CDR3 is 13 residues long.

The rearrangement uses TRBV2 and TRBJ1-1; no clear D. The CDR3 loop spans 12 amino acids. The V and J ends lost 6 bases and 2 bases respectively, with 7 bases between them. Per the germline V gene, CDR1 is SNHLY and CDR2 is FYNNEI. DNA for the CDR3: TGTGCCAGCAGCCGAGTAAACACTGAAGCTTTCTTT. It specifies CASSRVNTEAFF.

This chain connects TRBV7-2 to TRBJ1-1; TRBD1 matches at 7 bases. This CDR3 spans 14 amino acids. CDR1 and CDR2 (germline): SGHTA, FQGNSA. Trimming at V came to 2 bases and at J to 6 bases, leaving 6 bases not matched to a gene. CDR3: CASSLRAGGAEAFF. CDR3 coding DNA: TGTGCCAGCAGCTTAAGGGCAGGGGGTGCTGAAGCTTTCTTT.

This chain connects TRBV2 to TRBJ1-4, with a weak D call TRBD1 (6 bases). Per the germline V gene, CDR1 is SNHLY and CDR2 is FYNNEI. The V end lost 5 bases, the J end lost 8 bases, and 24 bases lay between the germline ends. This CDR3 spans 17 amino acids. CDR3: CASSWGPGAGLSEKLFF. CDR3 sequence (DNA): TGTGCCAGCAGTTGGGGACCAGGGGCTGGTCTCTCGGAAAAACTGTTTTTT.